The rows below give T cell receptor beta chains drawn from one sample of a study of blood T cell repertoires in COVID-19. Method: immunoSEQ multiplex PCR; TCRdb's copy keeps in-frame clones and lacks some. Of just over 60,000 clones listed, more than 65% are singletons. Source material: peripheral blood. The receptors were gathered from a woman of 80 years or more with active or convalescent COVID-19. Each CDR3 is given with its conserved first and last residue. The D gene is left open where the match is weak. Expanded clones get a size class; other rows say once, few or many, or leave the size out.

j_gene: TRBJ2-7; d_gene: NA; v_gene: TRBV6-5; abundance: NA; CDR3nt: TGTGCCAGCAGCCGAGGATCTTTTTCCTACGAGCAGTACTTC; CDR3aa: CASSRGSFSYEQYF
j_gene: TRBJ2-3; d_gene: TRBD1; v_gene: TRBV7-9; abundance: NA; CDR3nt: TGTGCCAGCAGCTTTAAACAGGGGGCTTTAGATACGCAGTATTTT; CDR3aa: CASSFKQGALDTQYF
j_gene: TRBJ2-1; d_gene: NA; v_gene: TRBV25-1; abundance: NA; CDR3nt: TGTGCCAGCGGACTTGAGTTGGATGAGCAGTTCTTC; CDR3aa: CASGLELDEQFF
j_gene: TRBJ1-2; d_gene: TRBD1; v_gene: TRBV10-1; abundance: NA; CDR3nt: TGCGCCAGCAGTGAGTCGGGGACAGCTAACTATGGCTACACCTTC; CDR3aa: CASSESGTANYGYTF
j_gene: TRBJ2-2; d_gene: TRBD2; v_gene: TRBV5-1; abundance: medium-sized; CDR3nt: TGCGCCAGCACTAAACTAGCGGGGGGCAACACCGGGGAGCTGTTTTTT; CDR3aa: CASTKLAGGNTGELFF
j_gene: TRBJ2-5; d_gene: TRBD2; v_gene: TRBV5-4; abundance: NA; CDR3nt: TGTGCCAGCAGCTTGGAAGCGGGGGGGGGAGAGACCCAGTACTTC; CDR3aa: CASSLEAGGGETQYF
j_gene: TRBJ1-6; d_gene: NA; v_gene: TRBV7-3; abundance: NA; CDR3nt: TGTGCCAGCAGCTCCGACAGAAACTCACCCCTCCACTTT; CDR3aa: CASSSDRNSPLHF
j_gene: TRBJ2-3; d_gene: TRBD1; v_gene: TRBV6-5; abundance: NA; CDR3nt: TGTGCCAGCAGCCATGACCGGGACAGACCCGGACAGTATTTT; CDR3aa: CASSHDRDRPGQYF
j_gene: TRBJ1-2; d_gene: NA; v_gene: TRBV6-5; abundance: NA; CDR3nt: TGTGCCAGCAGCCCCCTTATAGGGGCGGATGGCTACACCTTC; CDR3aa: CASSPLIGADGYTF
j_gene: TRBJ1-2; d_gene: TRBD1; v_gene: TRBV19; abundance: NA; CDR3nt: TGTGCCAGTAGTTCCCGACAGGGGGTCGACTATGGCTACACCTTC; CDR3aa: CASSSRQGVDYGYTF
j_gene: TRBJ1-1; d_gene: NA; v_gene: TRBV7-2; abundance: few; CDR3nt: TGTGCCAGCACCTTCGCCCCGGGTGAGAACACTGAAGCTTTCTTT; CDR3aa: CASTFAPGENTEAFF
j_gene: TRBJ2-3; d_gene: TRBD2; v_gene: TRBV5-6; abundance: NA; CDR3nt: TGTGCCAGCAGCTCGACCCCTAGCGGGGGGGCCTGGGCAGATACGCAGTATTTT; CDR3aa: CASSSTPSGGAWADTQYF
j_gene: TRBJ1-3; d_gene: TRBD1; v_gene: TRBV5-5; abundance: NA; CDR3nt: TGTGCCAGCAGCGCCGGGACAGGAGTCGGAAACACCATATATTTT; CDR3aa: CASSAGTGVGNTIYF
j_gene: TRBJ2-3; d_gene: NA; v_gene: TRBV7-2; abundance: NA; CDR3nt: TGTGCCAGCAGCTCGACCTTTCGGGGATTCCTTAGCACAGATACGCAGTATTTT; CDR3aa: CASSSTFRGFLSTDTQYF
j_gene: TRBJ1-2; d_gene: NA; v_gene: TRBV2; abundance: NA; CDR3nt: TGTGCCAGCAGTGAAAAATTAACCGGAGGGGTTGAGGGCTACACCTTC; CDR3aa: CASSEKLTGGVEGYTF
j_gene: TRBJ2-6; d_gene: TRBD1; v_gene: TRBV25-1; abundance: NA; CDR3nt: TGTGCCAGCAGTACAGGGGTGGCAGGGGCCAACGTCCTGACTTTC; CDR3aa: CASSTGVAGANVLTF
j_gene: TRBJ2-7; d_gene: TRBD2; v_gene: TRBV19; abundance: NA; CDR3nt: TGTGCCAGTAGCCGGACGGAGCTTCGGGGGGGGCAGTACTTC; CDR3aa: CASSRTELRGGQYF